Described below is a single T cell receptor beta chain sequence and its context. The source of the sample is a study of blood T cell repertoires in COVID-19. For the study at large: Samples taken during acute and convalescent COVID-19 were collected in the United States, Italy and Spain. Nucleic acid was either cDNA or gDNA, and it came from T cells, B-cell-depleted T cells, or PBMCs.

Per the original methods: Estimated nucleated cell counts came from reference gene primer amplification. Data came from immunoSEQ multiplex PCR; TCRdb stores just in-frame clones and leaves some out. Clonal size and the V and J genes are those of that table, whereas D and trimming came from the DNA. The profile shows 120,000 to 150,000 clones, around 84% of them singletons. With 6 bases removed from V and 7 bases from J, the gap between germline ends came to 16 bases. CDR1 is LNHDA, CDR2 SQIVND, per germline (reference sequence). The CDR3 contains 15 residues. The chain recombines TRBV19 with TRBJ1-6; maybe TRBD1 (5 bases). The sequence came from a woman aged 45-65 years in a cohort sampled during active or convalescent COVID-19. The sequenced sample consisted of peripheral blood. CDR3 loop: CASSSGGWSNSPLHF. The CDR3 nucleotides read TGTGCCAGTAGCTCGGGGGGTTGGTCGAATTCACCCCTCCACTTT.